The 5 T cell receptor beta chains listed next were all sequenced from one sample in a study of shared clonotypes between healthy human individuals. As defined, naive CD8 cells were CD45RO-negative and positively selected for CCR7, with terminally differentiated effector memory CD45RA+ cells excluded. Assay used: immunoSEQ multiplex PCR; TCRdb lists only in-frame clones, some missing. The sample shows millions of clones, around 96% of them seen only once. Sequenced input: naive CD8+ T cells sorted from blood. These TCRs come from a man aged 18 to 30 in good health.

The V and J genes are TRBV27 and TRBJ2-1; no clear D gene. Germline values: CDR1 MNHEY, CDR2 SMNVEV (reference sequence). V was trimmed by 3 bases and J by 10 bases, leaving 13 bases between them. The CDR3 is 13 amino acids. Here the CDR3 DNA reads TGTGCCAGCAGTTTGAGCACGGTCTCCGAGCAGTTCTTC. Its translation is CASSLSTVSEQFF.

The chain recombines TRBV13 with TRBJ2-7, with 8 bases that match TRBD1. The trim removed 10 bases at V and 5 bases at J, leaving 10 bases unmatched. CDR1 PRHDT and CDR2 FYEKMQ come from the germline V gene (reference sequence). The CDR3 contains 13 residues. As DNA, the CDR3 is TGTGCCACCAAGACAGGGGCAGATCACGAGCAGTACTTC. This gives the protein CATKTGADHEQYF.

CDR3 amino acids: CASSPPDRGLVEQYF. CDR3 nucleotides: TGTGCCAGCAGCCCACCTGACAGGGGGCTTGTAGAGCAGTACTTC. This rearrangement joins TRBV5-4 to TRBJ2-7, with TRBD1 matching over 10 bases. The CDR3 runs 15 residues. Trimming took 4 bases from V and 7 from J; bases not matched to a gene: 11. Germline assignment: CDR1 SGHNT and CDR2 YYREEE (reference sequence).

With regard to this clone: The sample has other DNA sequences that encode this CDR3 too. This chain links TRBV27 with TRBJ2-7; 11 nucleotides match TRBD1. With 4 bases clipped from V and 4 bases from J, the junction kept 3 bases outside the gene matches. The CDR3 sequence is 14 residues long. In germline, CDR1 is MNHEY, CDR2 SMNVEV (reference sequence). CDR3 nucleotide sequence: TGTGCCAGCAGTTCCGGGACAGGGGGATACGAGCAGTACTTC. It is translated as CASSSGTGGYEQYF.

The chain has TRBV27 and TRBJ2-5; D perhaps matches TRBD1 (6 bases). V lost 4 bases, J lost 5 bases, and 11 bases lay in between. In germline, CDR1 is MNHEY, CDR2 SMNVEV (reference sequence). This CDR3 has 13 amino acids. The CDR3 spells CASSWNRVETQYF. The CDR3, as DNA: TGTGCCAGCAGTTGGAACAGGGTGGAGACCCAGTACTTC.